The clone carrying this T cell receptor (beta chain) was detected only a few times. Using its own MiXCR run on the RT-PCR reads, TCRdb lists one record per CDR3 protein. Among about 680,000 distinct CDR3 sequences listed, approximately 15% were seen once. With 3 bases removed from V and 9 bases from J, the gap between germline ends came to 18 bases. This CDR3 contains 14 residues. CDR1 is DFQATT, CDR2 SNEGSKA, per germline (reference sequence). This clonotype was obtained from a female donor in good health, serving as a healthy control. The sequencing sample was made of memory CD4+ T cells from blood. V gene TRBV20-1 combines with J gene TRBJ2-1, with a weak D call TRBD1 (6 bases). CDR3: CSASRGLLVREQFF. The DNA of the CDR3 is TGCAGTGCTAGTAGGGGGTTGCTAGTGCGTGAGCAGTTCTTC.